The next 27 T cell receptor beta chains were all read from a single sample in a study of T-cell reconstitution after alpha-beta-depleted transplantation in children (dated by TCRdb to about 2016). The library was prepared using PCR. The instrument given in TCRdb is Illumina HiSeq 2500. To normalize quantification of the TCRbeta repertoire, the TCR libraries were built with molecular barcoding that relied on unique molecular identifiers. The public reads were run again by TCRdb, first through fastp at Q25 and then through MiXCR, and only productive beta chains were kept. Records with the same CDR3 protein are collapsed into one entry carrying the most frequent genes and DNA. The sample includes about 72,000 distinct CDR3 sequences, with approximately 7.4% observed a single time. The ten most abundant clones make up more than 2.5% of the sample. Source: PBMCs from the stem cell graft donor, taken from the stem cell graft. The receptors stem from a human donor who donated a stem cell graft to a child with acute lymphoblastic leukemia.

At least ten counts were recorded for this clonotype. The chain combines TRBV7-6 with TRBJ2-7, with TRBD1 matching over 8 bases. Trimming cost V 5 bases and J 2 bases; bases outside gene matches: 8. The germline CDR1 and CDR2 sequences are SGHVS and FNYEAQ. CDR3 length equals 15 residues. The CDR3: CASSPRGTGPYEQYF. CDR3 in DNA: TGTGCCAGCAGCCCCCGGGGGACAGGACCCTACGAGCAGTACTTC. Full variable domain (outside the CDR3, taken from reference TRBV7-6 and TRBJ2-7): GAGVSQSPRYKVTKRGQDVALRCDPISGHVSLYWYRQALGQGPEFLTYFNYEAQQDKSGLPNDRFSAERPEGSISTLTIQRTEQRDSAMYRCASSPRGTGPYEQYFGPGTRLTVT.

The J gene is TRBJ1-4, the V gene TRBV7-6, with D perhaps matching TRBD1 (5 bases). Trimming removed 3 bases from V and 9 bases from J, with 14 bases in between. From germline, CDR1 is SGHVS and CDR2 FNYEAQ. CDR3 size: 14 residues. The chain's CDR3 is CASSFGTELKKLFF. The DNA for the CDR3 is TGTGCCAGCAGCTTCGGGACGGAACTTAAAAAACTGTTTTTT.

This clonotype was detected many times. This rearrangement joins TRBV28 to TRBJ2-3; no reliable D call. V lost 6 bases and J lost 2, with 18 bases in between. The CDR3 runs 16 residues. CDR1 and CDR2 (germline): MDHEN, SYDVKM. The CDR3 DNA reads TGTGCCAGCAGGTCTCCGTACTTGGGCCCCACAGATACGCAGTATTTT. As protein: CASRSPYLGPTDTQYF. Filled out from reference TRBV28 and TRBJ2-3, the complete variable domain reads DVKVTQSSRYLVKRTGEKVFLECVQDMDHENMFWYRQDPGLGLRLIYFSYDVKMKEKGDIPEGYSVSREKKERFSLILESASTNQTSMYLCASRSPYLGPTDTQYFGPGTRLTVL.

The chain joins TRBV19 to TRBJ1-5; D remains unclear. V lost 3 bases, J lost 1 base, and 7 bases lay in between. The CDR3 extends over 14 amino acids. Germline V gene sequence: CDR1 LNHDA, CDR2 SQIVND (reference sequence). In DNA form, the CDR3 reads TGTGCCAGTAGTATTGGGGAAAGCAATCAGCCCCAGCATTTT. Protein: CASSIGESNQPQHF.

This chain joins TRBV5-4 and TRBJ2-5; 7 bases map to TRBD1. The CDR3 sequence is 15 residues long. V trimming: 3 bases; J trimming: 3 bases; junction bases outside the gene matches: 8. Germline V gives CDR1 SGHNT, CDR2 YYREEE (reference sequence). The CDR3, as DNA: TGTGCCAGCAGCTCGGGACAGTCTTGGAAAGAGACCCAGTACTTC. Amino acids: CASSSGQSWKETQYF.

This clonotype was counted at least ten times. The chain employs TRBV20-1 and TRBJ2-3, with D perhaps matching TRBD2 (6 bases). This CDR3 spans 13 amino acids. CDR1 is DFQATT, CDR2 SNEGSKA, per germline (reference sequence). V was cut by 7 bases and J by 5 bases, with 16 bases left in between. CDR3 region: CSGASEFEDTQYF. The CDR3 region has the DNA TGCAGTGGGGCTAGCGAATTCGAAGATACGCAGTATTTT.

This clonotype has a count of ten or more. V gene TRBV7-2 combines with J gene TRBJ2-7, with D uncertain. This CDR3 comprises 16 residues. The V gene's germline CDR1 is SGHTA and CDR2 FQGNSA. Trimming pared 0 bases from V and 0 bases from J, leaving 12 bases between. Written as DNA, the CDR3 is TGTGCCAGCAGCTTAGCGTCCGACGCGAGCTCCTACGAGCAGTACTTC. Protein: CASSLASDASSYEQYF.

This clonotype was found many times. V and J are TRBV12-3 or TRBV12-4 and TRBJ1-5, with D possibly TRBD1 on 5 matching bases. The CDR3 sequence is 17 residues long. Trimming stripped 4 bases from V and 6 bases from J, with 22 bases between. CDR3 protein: CASSSPPGPTMGQPQHF. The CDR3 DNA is TGTGCCAGCAGTTCGCCCCCGGGGCCCACTATGGGTCAGCCCCAGCATTTT.

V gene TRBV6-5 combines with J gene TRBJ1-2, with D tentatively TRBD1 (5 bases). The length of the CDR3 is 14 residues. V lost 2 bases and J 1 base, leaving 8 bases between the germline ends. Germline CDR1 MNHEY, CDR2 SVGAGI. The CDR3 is CASSYPGLNYGYTF. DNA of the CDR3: TGTGCCAGCAGTTACCCAGGGCTTAACTATGGCTACACCTTC.

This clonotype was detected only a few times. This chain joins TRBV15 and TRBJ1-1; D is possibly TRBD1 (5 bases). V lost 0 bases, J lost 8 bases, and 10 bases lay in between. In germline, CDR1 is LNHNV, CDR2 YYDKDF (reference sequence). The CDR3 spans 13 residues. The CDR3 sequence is CATSRDRASEAFF. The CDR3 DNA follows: TGTGCCACCAGCAGAGACAGGGCATCGGAAGCTTTCTTT.

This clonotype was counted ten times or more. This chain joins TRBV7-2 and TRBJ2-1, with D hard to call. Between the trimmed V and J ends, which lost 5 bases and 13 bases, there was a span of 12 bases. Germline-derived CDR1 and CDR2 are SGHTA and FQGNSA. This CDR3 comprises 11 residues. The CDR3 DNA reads TGTGCCAGCAGCCCCATTCTAGTACAGTTCTTC. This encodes CASSPILVQFF.

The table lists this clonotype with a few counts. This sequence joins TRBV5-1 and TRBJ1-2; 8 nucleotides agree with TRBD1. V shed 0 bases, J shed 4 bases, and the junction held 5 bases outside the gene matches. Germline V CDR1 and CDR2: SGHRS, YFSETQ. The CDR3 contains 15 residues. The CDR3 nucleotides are TGCGCCAGCAGCTTGGCCTGGGACAGGCGCTATGGCTACACCTTC. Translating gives CASSLAWDRRYGYTF. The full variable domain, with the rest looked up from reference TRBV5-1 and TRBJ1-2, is KAGVTQTPRYLIKTRGQQVTLSCSPISGHRSVSWYQQTPGQGLQFLFEYFSETQRNKGNFPGRFSGRQFSNSRSEMNVSTLELGDSALYLCASSLAWDRRYGYTFGSGTRLTVV.

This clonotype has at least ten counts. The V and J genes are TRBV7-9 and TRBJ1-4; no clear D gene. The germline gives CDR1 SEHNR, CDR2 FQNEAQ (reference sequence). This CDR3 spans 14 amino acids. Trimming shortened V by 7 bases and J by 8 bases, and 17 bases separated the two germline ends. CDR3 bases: TGTGCCAGCACCCCACCGGGCCCCGCAGAAAAACTGTTTTTT. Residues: CASTPPGPAEKLFF.

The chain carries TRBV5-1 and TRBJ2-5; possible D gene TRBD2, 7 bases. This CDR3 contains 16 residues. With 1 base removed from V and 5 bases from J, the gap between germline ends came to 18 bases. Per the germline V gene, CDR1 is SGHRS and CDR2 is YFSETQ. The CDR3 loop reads CASSLLGAKGGETQYF. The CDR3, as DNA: TGCGCCAGCAGCTTGTTAGGCGCGAAGGGGGGGGAGACCCAGTACTTC. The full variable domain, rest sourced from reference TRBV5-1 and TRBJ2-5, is KAGVTQTPRYLIKTRGQQVTLSCSPISGHRSVSWYQQTPGQGLQFLFEYFSETQRNKGNFPGRFSGRQFSNSRSEMNVSTLELGDSALYLCASSLLGAKGGETQYFGPGTRLLVL.

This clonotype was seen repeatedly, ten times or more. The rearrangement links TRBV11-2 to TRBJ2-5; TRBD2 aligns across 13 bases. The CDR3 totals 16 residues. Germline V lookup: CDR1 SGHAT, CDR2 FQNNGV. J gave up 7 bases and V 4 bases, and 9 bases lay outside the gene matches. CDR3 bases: TGTGCCAGCAGCTCAGCTACTAGCGGGAGGGGAAGGACCCAGTACTTC. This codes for CASSSATSGRGRTQYF.

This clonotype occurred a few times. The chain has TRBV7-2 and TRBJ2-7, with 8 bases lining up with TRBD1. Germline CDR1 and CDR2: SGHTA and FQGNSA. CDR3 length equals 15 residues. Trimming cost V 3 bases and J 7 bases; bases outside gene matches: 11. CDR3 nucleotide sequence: TGTGCCAGCAGCTTGGGGCCGGACAGGGCGATTGAGCAGTACTTC. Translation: CASSLGPDRAIEQYF.

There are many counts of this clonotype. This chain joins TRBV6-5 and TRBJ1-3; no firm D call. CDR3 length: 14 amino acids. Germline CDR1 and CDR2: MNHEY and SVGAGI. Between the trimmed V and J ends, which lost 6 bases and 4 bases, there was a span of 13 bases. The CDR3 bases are TGTGCCAGCAGATACACATCGTGGGGAAACACCATATATTTT. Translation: CASRYTSWGNTIYF.

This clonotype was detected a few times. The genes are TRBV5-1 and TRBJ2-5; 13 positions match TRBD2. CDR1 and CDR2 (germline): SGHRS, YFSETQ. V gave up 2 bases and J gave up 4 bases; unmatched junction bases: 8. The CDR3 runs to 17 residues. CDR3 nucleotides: TGCGCCAGCAGCTTAGAAGGACTAGCGGGAGTAGGAGAGACCCAGTACTTC. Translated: CASSLEGLAGVGETQYF.

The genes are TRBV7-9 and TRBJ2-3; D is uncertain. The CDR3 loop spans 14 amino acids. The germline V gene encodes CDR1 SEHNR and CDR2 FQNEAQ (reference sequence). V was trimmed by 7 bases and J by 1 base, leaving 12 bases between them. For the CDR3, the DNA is TGTGCCAGCACCCCTAGGACCGGCACAGATACGCAGTATTTT. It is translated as CASTPRTGTDTQYF.

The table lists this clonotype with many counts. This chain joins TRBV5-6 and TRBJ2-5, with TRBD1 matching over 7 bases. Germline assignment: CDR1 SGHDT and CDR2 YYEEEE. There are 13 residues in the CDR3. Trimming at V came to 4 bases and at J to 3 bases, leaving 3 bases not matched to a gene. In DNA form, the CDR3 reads TGTGCCAGCAGCGGGGACAGCGAAGAGACCCAGTACTTC. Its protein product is CASSGDSEETQYF.

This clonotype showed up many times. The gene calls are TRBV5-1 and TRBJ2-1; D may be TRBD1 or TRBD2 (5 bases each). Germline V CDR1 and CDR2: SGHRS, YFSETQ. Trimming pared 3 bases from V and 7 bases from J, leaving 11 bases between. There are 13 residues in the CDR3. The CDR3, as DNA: TGCGCCAGCAGCTGGGGGACGTGGAATGAGCAGTTCTTC. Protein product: CASSWGTWNEQFF.

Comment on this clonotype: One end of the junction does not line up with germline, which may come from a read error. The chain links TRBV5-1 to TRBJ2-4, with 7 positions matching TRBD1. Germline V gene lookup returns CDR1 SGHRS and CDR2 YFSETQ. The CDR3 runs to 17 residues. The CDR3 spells CAISATTGDGAKNIQYF. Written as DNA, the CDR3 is TGCGCCATCAGCGCGACTACAGGGGACGGGGCCAAAAACATTCAGTACTTC.

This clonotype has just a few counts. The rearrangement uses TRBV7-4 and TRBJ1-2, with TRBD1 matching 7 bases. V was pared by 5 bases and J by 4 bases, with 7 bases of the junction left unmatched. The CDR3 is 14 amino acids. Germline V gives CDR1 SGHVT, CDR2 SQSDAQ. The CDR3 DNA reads TGTGCCAGCAGCCCCCAACAGGGGTCCTATGGCTACACCTTC. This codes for CASSPQQGSYGYTF.

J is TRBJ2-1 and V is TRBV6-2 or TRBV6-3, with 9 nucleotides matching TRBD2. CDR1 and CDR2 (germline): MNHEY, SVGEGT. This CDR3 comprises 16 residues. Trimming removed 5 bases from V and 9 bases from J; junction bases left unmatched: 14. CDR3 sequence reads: CASSTQREALIAEQFF. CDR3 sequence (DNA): TGTGCCAGCAGTACCCAGCGGGAGGCCCTCATCGCTGAGCAGTTCTTC.

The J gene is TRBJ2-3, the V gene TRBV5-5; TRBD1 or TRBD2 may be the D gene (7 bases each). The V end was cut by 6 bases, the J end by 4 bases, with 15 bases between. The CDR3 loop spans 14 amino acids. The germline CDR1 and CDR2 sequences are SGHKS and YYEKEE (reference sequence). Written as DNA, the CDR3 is TGTGCCAGCAAAGTCCAGGGGGGGCCAGATACGCAGTATTTT. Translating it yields CASKVQGGPDTQYF.

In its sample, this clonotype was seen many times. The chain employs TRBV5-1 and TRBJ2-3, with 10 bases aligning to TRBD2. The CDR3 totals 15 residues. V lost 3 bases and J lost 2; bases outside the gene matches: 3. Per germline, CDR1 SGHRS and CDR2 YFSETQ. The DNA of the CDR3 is TGCGCCAGCAGCTCCGGGACTAGCGTCACAGATACGCAGTATTTT. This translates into CASSSGTSVTDTQYF.

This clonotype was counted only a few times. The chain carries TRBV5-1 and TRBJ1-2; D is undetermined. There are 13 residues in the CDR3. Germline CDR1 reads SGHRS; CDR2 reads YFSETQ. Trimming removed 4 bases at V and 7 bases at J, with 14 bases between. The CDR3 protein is CASSAGPAGGYTF. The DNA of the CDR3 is TGCGCCAGCAGCGCCGGCCCCGCGGGTGGCTACACCTTC.